This T cell receptor beta chain was documented in a study of early T cells in non-severe SARS-CoV-2 infection. Study in general: Alpha and beta chains were unpaired, from unsorted whole-blood bulk RNA.

The junction had 2 bases not matched to a gene; V was cut back by 2 bases and J by 1 base. The length of the CDR3 is 15 residues. CDR1 is SGHRS, CDR2 YFSETQ, per germline. In the library, individual cDNA molecules carried attached unique molecular identifiers. TCRdb independently ran MiXCR on the 5' RACE reads; one entry per CDR3 protein. The sample holds some 23,000 distinct CDR3 sequences; about 5.3% are singletons and the top ten take roughly 10%. This clonotype turned up a few times. The receptor was isolated from an adult who was a healthcare worker with PCR-confirmed SARS-CoV-2 infection or an uninfected control (not recorded which). The source material was whole blood. The chain couples TRBV5-1 to TRBJ2-5; 10 bases line up with TRBD1. In DNA form, the CDR3 reads TGCGCCAGCAGCTTACGGACAGGGGGCCAAGAGACCCAGTACTTC. Translated: CASSLRTGGQETQYF.